This T cell receptor beta chain was observed in a study of T cells expressing NK-cell markers. Study context: Seven sequenced donors out of eight were HCMV-seropositive, one seronegative. Whole-study results and caveats: Dominance of the CD3+CD56-NKG2C+ fraction by these clonotypes also held in several donors. Over 5 donors carried dominant NKG2C+ clonotypes that made up roughly 1.0-7.5% of their CD8+ T cells. It remained uncertain whether the expanded NKG2C+ T cell clones were specific for HCMV antigens.

Comment on this clonotype: Its specificity is not known.

The CDR3 sequence is 15 residues long. CDR1 is LGHNA and CDR2 is YNFKEQ in the germline V gene. TCRdb reworked the 5' RACE reads into one entry per CDR3 protein, no DNA. The table lists under 500,000 distinct CDR3 sequences. This sequence was found in a woman between 18 and 75 years old in good health. The chain carries TRBV4-2 and TRBJ2-7; there is no DNA to check the TCRdb D call of TRBD2. The sequencing input was blood T cells: a sorted CD56 or NKG2C T cell subset, CD4+ or CD8+ T cells, or bulk PBMC T cells (not recorded which). This CDR3 reads CASSQDIAEQNRPYF.